Presented here are 8 T cell receptor beta chains from one specimen sequenced in a study of T cell repertoires in cytomegalovirus infection. TCRdb called the reads again in MiXCR, with one record for every CDR3 protein. This table has some 400,000 distinct CDR3 sequences, approximately 31% appearing once. The sample comprised PBMCs. These receptors were taken from a human donor in good health (CMV status not recorded). Some clones in this sample may be carry-over from other donors' samples.

This rearrangement joins TRBV2 to TRBJ2-5; 7 positions match TRBD1. J lost 4 bases, V lost 8 bases, and 10 bases had no gene match. Germline V gene lookup returns CDR1 SNHLY and CDR2 FYNNEI. The CDR3 covers 14 residues. Here the CDR3 reads CASVPSGQLETQYF. The CDR3 bases are TGTGCCAGCGTACCCTCGGGACAGCTAGAGACCCAGTACTTC.

This clonotype was seen many times. V is TRBV6-6 and J is TRBJ1-2; D remains unclear. The CDR3 spans 13 residues. Between the trimmed V and J ends, which lost 4 bases and 5 bases, there was a span of 11 bases. Germline V gives CDR1 MNHNY, CDR2 SVGAGI (reference sequence). CDR3 nucleotides: TGTGCCAGCAGTTTCCGAGAAGTTTATGGCTACACCTTC. Amino acids: CASSFREVYGYTF.

The chain has TRBV9 and TRBJ2-3; maybe TRBD1 (6 bases). CDR3 length: 15 residues. Germline CDR1 is SGDLS and CDR2 is YYNGEE. Trimming shortened V by 1 base and J by 0 bases, and 9 bases separated the two germline ends. The CDR3 sequence is CASSVQGMSTDTQYF. The CDR3 nucleotides read TGTGCCAGCAGCGTACAGGGGATGAGCACAGATACGCAGTATTTT.

This chain joins TRBV2 and TRBJ2-6; D gene unclear. The CDR3 has 15 amino acids. Trimming removed 6 bases from V and 0 bases from J, with 9 bases in between. Germline lookup yields CDR1 SNHLY and CDR2 FYNNEI. CDR3 sequence reads: CASRETSSGANVLTF. The CDR3 DNA is TGTGCCAGCAGGGAAACCAGCTCTGGGGCCAACGTCCTGACTTTC.

This chain links TRBV4-3 with TRBJ1-5, with D uncertain. CDR1 LGHNA and CDR2 YSLEER come from the germline V gene. The CDR3 spans 15 residues. Trimming left V 4 bases short and J 2 bases short, with 12 bases between. The CDR3 region is CASSPELGGNQPQHF. For the CDR3, the DNA is TGCGCCAGCAGCCCGGAGCTGGGCGGCAATCAGCCCCAGCATTTT.

As to this clonotype: A read error is likely, as this CDR3 ends without the conserved phenylalanine or tryptophan. The limits of the CDR3 on the DNA are not certain, so only TCRdb's listed CDR3 is given. The V and J genes are TRBV12-3 or TRBV12-4 and TRBJ1-2; the table names TRBD1, a call not compared with the DNA. Termini included, the CDR3 measures 13 amino acids. CDR3: CASSPGAHLVFKC.

This chain uses TRBV14 with TRBJ1-1; tentative D call: TRBD1 (6 bases). The CDR3 is 14 residues long. Trimming shortened V by 0 bases and J by 10 bases, and 15 bases separated the two germline ends. Germline-derived CDR1 and CDR2 are SGHDN and FVKESK. CDR3 nucleotide sequence: TGTGCCAGCAGCCAAGATCGGGGGGGCTGGGGAGCTTTCTTT. Amino acid sequence: CASSQDRGGWGAFF. Using reference TRBV14 and TRBJ1-1 for the parts outside the CDR3, the full variable domain is EAGVTQFPSHSVIEKGQTVTLRCDPISGHDNLYWYRRVMGKEIKFLLHFVKESKQDESGMPNNRFLAERTGGTYSTLKVQPAELEDSGVYFCASSQDRGGWGAFFGQGTRLTVV.

The rearrangement links TRBV6-5 to TRBJ1-1, with 8 bases matching TRBD1. Trimming removed 4 bases from V and 0 bases from J; junction bases left unmatched: 4. Germline-derived CDR1 and CDR2 are MNHEY and SVGAGI. This CDR3 contains 15 residues. DNA for the CDR3: TGTGCCAGCAGTTCCCAGGGGGCAGTGAACACTGAAGCTTTCTTT. Residues: CASSSQGAVNTEAFF.